This T cell receptor (beta chain) was identified during a study of metastatic and nonmetastatic thyroid tumors (dated by TCRdb to 2020 to 2021). Study-wide context: For patients with malignant and with benign thyroid disease, the researchers compared repertoires between peripheral blood samples and tumor or nodule tissue samples.

The library came from PCR. Sequencing was carried out with an Illumina HiSeq 4000. High-throughput sequencing was used to profile the CDR3 region of the TCR beta-chain in every patient. As for the authors' bioinformatics: CDR3 differences across clinicopathological groups were used to build a classifier for discriminating distant-metastatic papillary thyroid cancer patients. Repertoire diversity was assessed with the Shannon index, and tumor-blood repertoire similarity with the Morisita-Horn index. TCRdb reprocessed the public reads (quality trimming at Q25 with fastp, clone calling with MiXCR) and kept in-frame beta chains. TCRdb's processing, not the study's, gives the V and J calls here. The sample table shows about 40,000 clones, and about an eighth are seen once. The ten largest clones capture approximately 24% of the sample. No patient had received any treatment before thyroid surgery. Using T-cell receptor beta sequencing, the researchers looked back retrospectively at clinical samples from patients, gathered between about 2011 and 2019.

What the authors observed across the whole study: TCR beta diversity was reported as significantly higher in malignant tumors than in benign nodules, in both blood and tumor samples.

The table lists this clone with many counts. Its antigen is still unknown. No per-base quality is available; no much larger clone lies one base away. CDR1 and CDR2, per the germline V gene, are SGDLS and YYNGEE. The CDR3 runs 17 amino acids, cysteine and phenylalanine included. CDR3 DNA is the only sequence kept; it has 51 bases, read in frame from the first base. V and J lose 0 bases and 7 bases, and a span of 19 bases separates them. This TCR was recovered from a female donor with papillary thyroid cancer or a benign thyroid nodule (not recorded which). Some clones in this sample may be carry-over from other donors' samples. The chain links TRBV9 with TRBJ1-4; the D gene assignment is ambiguous. Specimen: blood. The sequence in DNA is TGTGCCAGCAGCGTAGCTACCAACACCGACCGGGGTGAAAAACTGTTTTTT. It specifies CASSVATNTDRGEKLFF. Joined to the reference TRBV9 and TRBJ1-4 proteins, this CDR3 gives the full variable domain: DSGVTQTPKHLITATGQRVTLRCSPRSGDLSVYWYQQSLDQGLQFLIQYYNGEERAKGNILERFSAQQFPDLHSELNLSSLELGDSALYFCASSVATNTDRGEKLFFGSGTQLSVL.